A selection of T cell receptor beta chains follows, all from one sample in a study of shared clonotypes between healthy human individuals. Sequencing used immunoSEQ multiplex PCR; TCRdb keeps in-frame clones, though not all of them. This table has over a million clones, around 98.5% appearing once. Material for sequencing was naive CD4+ T cells sorted from blood. These receptors came from a man aged 30 to 39 in good health. Each CDR3 is given with its conserved first and last residue. A D gene is named only where the DNA matches it firmly. Size is omitted from some rows. Given values are once, few, many or a class for expanded clones.

TRBJ2-5,-,TRBV11-2,once,TGTGCCAGCAGCTTCGGGGAGACCCAGTACTTC,CASSFGETQYF
TRBJ1-2,-,TRBV4-1,once,TGCGCCAGCAGCCAAGGACAGGCAAACTATGGCTACACCTTC,CASSQGQANYGYTF
TRBJ2-5,-,TRBV18,-,TGTGCCAGCTCACCACCAGGGTCTGGAGAGACCCAGTACTTC,CASSPPGSGETQYF
TRBJ2-7,-,TRBV20-1,-,TGCAGTGCTAGCGTCCTGGGTGAGCAGTACTTC,CSASVLGEQYF
TRBJ2-5,TRBD1,TRBV5-4,-,TGTGCCAGCAGCGGCCGGGACAGGGTTCAAGAGACCCAGTACTTC,CASSGRDRVQETQYF
TRBJ2-2,-,TRBV25-1,-,TGTGCCAGCCGTTCCACCGGGGAGCTGTTTTTT,CASRSTGELFF
TRBJ2-3,-,TRBV7-9,-,TGTGCCAGCAGCTCCCGGCTAGCCGGGAGTTGGGACCCAGATACGCAGTATTTT,CASSSRLAGSWDPDTQYF
TRBJ1-1,TRBD1,TRBV5-5,-,TGTGCCAGCAGCTCCTCGGACAGGGCCAACACTGAAGCTTTCTTT,CASSSSDRANTEAFF
TRBJ2-1,TRBD2,TRBV5-5,-,TGTGCCAGCAGCTTGGCGGGACTAGTGGTCAATGAGCAGTTCTTC,CASSLAGLVVNEQFF
TRBJ2-7,TRBD2,TRBV2,-,TGTGCCAGCAGCGGGACTAGCAGGGGCGACGAGCAGTACTTC,CASSGTSRGDEQYF
TRBJ2-6,-,TRBV29-1,-,TGCAGCGTTGAACGGCACTCTGGGGCCAACGTCCTGACTTTC,CSVERHSGANVLTF
TRBJ2-7,TRBD1,TRBV30,-,TGTGCCTGGAGTGAGGCGAGACAGGGGATCGAGCAGTACTTC,CAWSEARQGIEQYF
TRBJ2-6,-,TRBV7-9,-,TGTGCCAGCAGCTTAGTGGGTGCAGGGGCCAACGTCCTGACTTTC,CASSLVGAGANVLTF
TRBJ1-2,TRBD1,TRBV5-1,-,TGCGCCAGCAGCTTACAGGGGGCACAGAGCAATGGCTACACCTTC,CASSLQGAQSNGYTF
TRBJ2-7,-,TRBV15,-,TGTGCCACCAGCCATCTCCACGGGAGTGGGGGATTAAGAGCCTACGAGCAGTACTTC,CATSHLHGSGGLRAYEQYF
TRBJ2-7,-,TRBV29-1,-,TGCAGCGTTGCCGGGAGTCGGTACGAGCAGTACTTC,CSVAGSRYEQYF
TRBJ2-2,-,TRBV27,-,TGTGCCAGCTCGGGGAGGTTAACCGGGGAGCTGTTTTTT,CASSGRLTGELFF
TRBJ1-2,TRBD1,TRBV6-5,-,TGTGCCAGCAGTCCCCACAAGGACAGGGGAAATGGCTACACCTTC,CASSPHKDRGNGYTF
TRBJ1-5,TRBD1,TRBV11-2,-,TGTGCCAGCAGCTTGGGGACAGGCCGAGTCGCCCCCCAGCATTTT,CASSLGTGRVAPQHF
TRBJ2-6,-,TRBV6-5,-,TGTGCCAGCACGCCGGGTGGGTCTGGGGCCAACGTCCTGACTTTC,CASTPGGSGANVLTF
TRBJ2-1,-,TRBV5-5,-,TGTGCCAGCAGCCCGACTAGTCAGAACAATGAGCAGTTCTTC,CASSPTSQNNEQFF
TRBJ1-4,-,TRBV2,-,TGTGCCAGCAGTCCGGGAGAGCATGAAAAACTGTTTTTT,CASSPGEHEKLFF
TRBJ1-1,TRBD1,TRBV27,-,TGTGCCAGCAGACCGAGGACAGGGACTAACACTGAAGCTTTCTTT,CASRPRTGTNTEAFF
TRBJ2-7,TRBD1,TRBV18,-,TGTGCCAGCTCACCAGGAGGCTTACAGGGGGCCTACTACGAGCAGTACTTC,CASSPGGLQGAYYEQYF
TRBJ1-1,-,TRBV5-1,-,TGCGCCAGCAGCTCGAGGGCCGGGGGAGGTGTCACTGAAGCTTTCTTT,CASSSRAGGGVTEAFF
TRBJ2-2,-,TRBV14,-,TGTGCCAGCAGCCAACCGATCGCCGGGGAGCTGTTTTTT,CASSQPIAGELFF
TRBJ2-7,-,TRBV29-1,once,TGCAGCGTTACCCCCCACAGGGCTCCTTTCTACGAGCAGTACTTC,CSVTPHRAPFYEQYF
TRBJ1-1,-,TRBV20-1,-,TGCAGTGCGAGAGGCGAAGCTTTCTTT,CSARGEAFF
TRBJ2-5,-,TRBV29-1,-,TGCAGCGTTGAACCCGTCGCCAAGGGCTTCGGGAAGACCCAGTACTTC,CSVEPVAKGFGKTQYF
TRBJ1-3,-,TRBV7-6,-,TGTGCCAGCAGCTTGGCTACAGGGCGAGAAAACACCATATATTTT,CASSLATGRENTIYF
TRBJ1-2,-,TRBV2,-,TGTGCCAGCACCGGGCCGGACGGCTTTAACTATGGCTACACCTTC,CASTGPDGFNYGYTF
TRBJ2-3,TRBD1,TRBV9,-,TGTGCCAGCAGCGTGACAGGGGATACGCAGTATTTT,CASSVTGDTQYF
TRBJ2-2,TRBD2,TRBV2,once,TGTGCCAGCAGACAGAGGACTAGCGGGAGTTGGGTCGGGGAGCTGTTTTTT,CASRQRTSGSWVGELFF
TRBJ1-1,TRBD1,TRBV28,-,TGTGCCGCCGCTGGACAGGGAGACACTGAAGCTTTCTTT,CAAAGQGDTEAFF
TRBJ1-5,-,TRBV2,-,TGTGCCAGCAGTGTAAAGGCAGGGGCCGGCAATCAGCCCCAGCATTTT,CASSVKAGAGNQPQHF
TRBJ2-7,-,TRBV9,-,TGTGCCAGCAGCGGGGGACCCCACGCCTTCGAGCAGTACTTC,CASSGGPHAFEQYF
TRBJ2-5,TRBD2,TRBV28,-,TGTGCCAGCAGTTCACCGGGACTAGCGGGTTTGGAGACCCAGTACTTC,CASSSPGLAGLETQYF
TRBJ2-1,TRBD1,TRBV28,-,TGTGCCAGCAGCCGAGACAGGGGGTCCTACAATGAGCAGTTCTTC,CASSRDRGSYNEQFF
TRBJ2-1,-,TRBV9,-,TGTGCCAGCAGCGTAGATGTTACCGGCGGGATTAAAAGTGAGCAGTTCTTC,CASSVDVTGGIKSEQFF
TRBJ2-7,TRBD2,TRBV27,-,TGTGCCAGCAGCCGCCTGGGCCTAGCGGGAGGTTCCTACGAGCAGTACTTC,CASSRLGLAGGSYEQYF
TRBJ1-1,-,TRBV9,-,TGTGCCAGCAGCGTCATACCCCAGGACAGCTCCCCTGAAGCTTTCTTT,CASSVIPQDSSPEAFF
TRBJ2-7,-,TRBV5-1,-,TGCGCCAGCAGCTTGGGGTACAGGGAGACCTACGAGCAGTACTTC,CASSLGYRETYEQYF
TRBJ1-5,-,TRBV6-1,-,TGTGCCAGCAGTGGCAGGGTAGGGCCCCAGCATTTT,CASSGRVGPQHF
TRBJ1-5,-,TRBV7-2,-,TGTGCCAGCAGCTTAGCGCTTCGAGGGAGCAATCAGCCCCAGCATTTT,CASSLALRGSNQPQHF